The following is a T cell receptor (beta chain) sequence with its context. The clone's antigen remains unknown. No much larger clone is present one base from it, and per-base qualities are unavailable. This record comes from a study of T cell changes during pregnancy in multiple sclerosis (dated by TCRdb to about 2019). With respect to the entire study: In women with multiple sclerosis, the researchers looked at how the T cell repertoire shifted as pregnancy progressed.

The CDR3 spans 12 residues, from the cysteine through the phenylalanine. Here the CDR3 DNA is all that survives: 36 bases in frame from base 1. Taken from the germline V gene, the CDR1 and CDR2 loops are SGHRS and YFSETQ. The junction shows trimming of 9 bases on V and 4 bases on J, plus 13 bases between the germline ends. The library was prepared using the immunoSEQ multiplex PCR assay. TCRdb carries this immuneACCESS record with in-frame sequences only. Its versions omit some clonotypes, under half of them owing to an unresolved V gene in the studies checked, with the rest unexplained. In all, the sample holds tens of thousands of clones, and around 92% of those were seen once. The top ten clonotypes cover around 8.8% of the sample.

The sequence joins TRBV5-1 to TRBJ2-5, and the D gene may be TRBD1, 5 bases matching. This sample comprised CD8+ T cells from peripheral blood mononuclear cells, obtained in the third trimester of pregnancy. This sequence was found in a female donor with multiple sclerosis, enrolled in a pregnancy study. CDR3 region: CAKQAGIETQYF. The nucleotides are TGCGCCAAACAGGCAGGGATAGAGACCCAGTACTTC.